Following are 25 T cell receptor beta chains from one sample sequenced in a study of blood T cell repertoires in COVID-19. Profiled with immunoSEQ multiplex PCR; TCRdb holds only in-frame clones, not every one. This repertoire shows 350,000 or so clones, around four fifths found once; its top ten account for about 3%. The material sequenced was peripheral blood. All receptors derive from a man in his thirties or forties with active or convalescent COVID-19.

The table lists this clone with a count of one. The genes are TRBV5-1 and TRBJ1-3; the D is unclear. This CDR3 has 16 amino acids. Germline V CDR1 and CDR2: SGHRS, YFSETQ. Trimming cost V 0 bases and J 0 bases, with 10 bases left between them. The CDR3 reads CASSLVVGASGNTIYF. CDR3 nucleotide sequence: TGCGCCAGCAGCTTGGTAGTGGGCGCCTCTGGAAACACCATATATTTT.

This sequence joins TRBV6-2 or TRBV6-3 and TRBJ1-3; D is unclear. The CDR3 sequence is 17 residues long. Germline loops: CDR1 MNHEY, CDR2 SVGEGT. The germline V and J ends were trimmed by 3 bases and 0 bases, with 15 bases remaining between them. This chain's CDR3 is CASSYLPQEHSGNTIYF. CDR3 DNA sequence: TGTGCCAGCAGTTATCTCCCTCAGGAACACTCTGGAAACACCATATATTTT.

The chain carries TRBV7-9 and TRBJ2-3, with a possible D match to TRBD2 (6 bases). The V gene's germline CDR1 is SEHNR and CDR2 FQNEAQ (reference sequence). V lost 0 bases and J lost 5, with 15 bases in between. This CDR3 has 16 residues. The CDR3 nucleotides are TGTGCCAGCAGCTTAGCGCCTAGCCGGAGGGGAGATACGCAGTATTTT. The encoded protein is CASSLAPSRRGDTQYF.

The V and J genes are TRBV7-2 and TRBJ2-3, with 7 nucleotides matching TRBD2. This CDR3 has 16 residues. CDR1 SGHTA and CDR2 FQGNSA come from the germline V gene. With 0 bases clipped from V and 4 bases from J, the junction kept 7 bases outside the gene matches. The chain's CDR3 is CASSLAGGSRSDTQYF. CDR3 DNA sequence: TGTGCCAGCAGCTTAGCGGGAGGGAGTCGGTCAGATACGCAGTATTTT.

The chain combines TRBV19 with TRBJ2-7, with a possible D match to TRBD2 (6 bases). The germline gives CDR1 LNHDA, CDR2 SQIVND (reference sequence). The CDR3 loop spans 13 amino acids. Trimming removed 3 bases from V and 6 bases from J, with 12 bases in between. The CDR3 loop reads CASSIGRNSEQYF. DNA of the CDR3: TGTGCCAGTAGTATTGGGAGGAACAGCGAGCAGTACTTC.

This clone appeared many times. The rearrangement uses TRBV30 and TRBJ1-6; 9 nucleotides match TRBD1. V lost 7 bases to trimming and J lost 0 bases; unmatched junction nucleotides: 4. Germline values: CDR1 GTSNPN, CDR2 SVGIG (reference sequence). This CDR3 comprises 15 residues. DNA for the CDR3: TGTGCCTCTTCGACAGGGGGCTCCTATAATTCACCCCTCCACTTT. Its translation is CASSTGGSYNSPLHF.

The sample holds a few counts of this clone. This chain joins TRBV5-4 and TRBJ2-7; 11 positions agree with TRBD2. Germline V CDR1 and CDR2: SGHNT, YYREEE (reference sequence). This CDR3 comprises 16 residues. Unmatched junction bases numbered 6, after V lost 0 bases and J lost 4 bases. The CDR3 DNA is TGTGCCAGCAGCTTGGACGGACTAGCGGGTATTTACGAGCAGTACTTC. Protein sequence: CASSLDGLAGIYEQYF.

This sequence joins TRBV4-1 and TRBJ2-5; 9 bases align to TRBD2. The CDR3 loop spans 17 amino acids. The V gene's germline CDR1 is MGHRA and CDR2 YSYEKL. V was pared by 0 bases and J by 2 bases, with 7 bases of the junction left unmatched. CDR3 in amino acids: CASSQEPERGVQETQYF. For the CDR3, the DNA is TGCGCCAGCAGCCAAGAACCGGAGCGGGGGGTTCAAGAGACCCAGTACTTC.

This clone was seen once. CDR3 protein: CASSWGSGAGTQYF. As DNA, the CDR3 is TGTGCCAGCAGCTGGGGTAGCGGGGCGGGTACGCAGTATTTT. The chain employs TRBV11-2 and TRBJ2-3; TRBD2 aligns across 8 bases. The V gene's germline CDR1 is SGHAT and CDR2 FQNNGV. V dropped 4 bases and J dropped 8; count of bases not matched to a gene: 8. This CDR3 is built from 14 residues. Together with reference TRBV11-2 and TRBJ2-3, the CDR3 gives the full variable domain: EAGVAQSPRYKIIEKRQSVAFWCNPISGHATLYWYQQILGQGPKLLIQFQNNGVVDDSQLPKDRFSAERLKGVDSTLKIQPAKLEDSAVYLCASSWGSGAGTQYFGPGTRLTVL.

This rearrangement joins TRBV28 to TRBJ2-7; 8 bases are shared with TRBD1. CDR3 size: 14 residues. The germline V gene encodes CDR1 MDHEN and CDR2 SYDVKM. Losses at the gene ends were 6 bases for V and 2 bases for J; bases not matched to a gene: 6. The CDR3 DNA reads TGTGCCAGCAGGGCCACAGGGGGGACCTACGAGCAGTACTTC. Encoded protein: CASRATGGTYEQYF.

This chain uses TRBV11-3 with TRBJ2-3, with D perhaps matching TRBD2 (6 bases). Trimming shortened V by 1 base and J by 2 bases, and 7 bases separated the two germline ends. The CDR3 runs 14 residues. From germline, CDR1 is SGHNT and CDR2 YENEEA. The DNA for the CDR3 is TGTGCCAGCAGCTTAGGGGGGGACACAGATACGCAGTATTTT. This translates into CASSLGGDTDTQYF.

The chain recombines TRBV2 with TRBJ1-3, with 7 bases aligning to TRBD1. V trimming: 9 bases; J trimming: 0 bases; junction bases outside the gene matches: 5. CDR1 and CDR2 (germline): SNHLY, FYNNEI. The CDR3 has 14 amino acids. CDR3 sequence (DNA): TGTGCCAGTGGGGGACAGCACTCTGGAAACACCATATATTTT. This sequence encodes CASGGQHSGNTIYF.

J is TRBJ2-3 and V is TRBV5-1; D is uncertain. V was trimmed by 0 bases and J by 0 bases, leaving 14 bases between them. This CDR3 comprises 17 residues. Germline-derived CDR1 and CDR2 are SGHRS and YFSETQ. CDR3 in DNA: TGCGCCAGCAGCTTGGGTCTGGGTGACTCTAGCACAGATACGCAGTATTTT. Amino acids: CASSLGLGDSSTDTQYF. Full variable domain (rest looked up from reference TRBV5-1 and TRBJ2-3): KAGVTQTPRYLIKTRGQQVTLSCSPISGHRSVSWYQQTPGQGLQFLFEYFSETQRNKGNFPGRFSGRQFSNSRSEMNVSTLELGDSALYLCASSLGLGDSSTDTQYFGPGTRLTVL.

V gene TRBV18 combines with J gene TRBJ2-5, with D tentatively TRBD2 (6 bases). The CDR3 sequence is 13 residues long. Germline CDR1 reads KGHSH; CDR2 reads LQKENI. The V end lost 4 bases, the J end lost 1 base, and 7 bases lay between the germline ends. The CDR3 here is CASSHGSQETQYF. CDR3 coding DNA: TGTGCCAGCTCACACGGGAGCCAAGAGACCCAGTACTTC.

The rearrangement joins TRBV18 to TRBJ2-1; TRBD2 is a possible D gene (6 bases). CDR1 is KGHSH and CDR2 is LQKENI in the germline V gene. V was pared by 4 bases and J by 2 bases, with 9 bases between. CDR3 length equals 14 residues. CDR3 in amino acids: CASSQRAAYNEQFF. In DNA, the CDR3 is TGTGCCAGCTCACAGCGGGCCGCCTACAATGAGCAGTTCTTC.

This chain joins TRBV28 and TRBJ1-5; D gene ambiguous. Germline lookup yields CDR1 MDHEN and CDR2 SYDVKM. The CDR3 totals 12 residues. The ends were cut back, 6 bases at V and 6 bases at J, with 9 bases in the middle. The CDR3 DNA sequence: TGTGCCAGCAGCCTAGGTATTCAGCCCCAGCATTTT. It yields the protein CASSLGIQPQHF.

The V and J genes are TRBV9 and TRBJ2-1, with 7 bases identical to TRBD2. Germline values: CDR1 SGDLS, CDR2 YYNGEE. The CDR3 has 16 amino acids. Trimming cost V 0 bases and J 4 bases; bases outside gene matches: 7. The CDR3 sequence is CASSVALGGLYNEQFF. DNA of the CDR3: TGTGCCAGCAGCGTAGCTCTCGGGGGACTATACAATGAGCAGTTCTTC.

The V and J genes are TRBV30 and TRBJ1-2; a weak D match, TRBD1 (6 bases). In germline, CDR1 is GTSNPN, CDR2 SVGIG (reference sequence). The CDR3 sequence is 13 residues long. V was pared by 2 bases and J by 4 bases, with 11 bases between. The CDR3 spells CAWSTGTAYGYTF. CDR3 in DNA: TGTGCCTGGAGTACAGGGACGGCCTATGGCTACACCTTC.

This rearrangement joins TRBV11-3 to TRBJ2-1; 7 bases map to TRBD2. The CDR3 consists of 13 residues. V was pared by 6 bases and J by 4 bases, with 3 bases of the junction left unmatched. CDR1 is SGHNT and CDR2 is YENEEA in the germline V gene. The CDR3 reads CASSGGEYNEQFF. Written as DNA, the CDR3 is TGTGCCAGCAGTGGGGGGGAGTACAATGAGCAGTTCTTC.

The chain employs TRBV5-6 and TRBJ2-3; 12 bases match TRBD2. V was pared by 0 bases and J by 4 bases, with 6 bases of the junction left unmatched. This CDR3 has 17 amino acids. Germline CDR1 reads SGHDT; CDR2 reads YYEEEE. The CDR3 reads CASSLGTASGRADTQYF. For the CDR3, the DNA is TGTGCCAGCAGCTTGGGTACGGCTAGCGGGAGGGCAGATACGCAGTATTTT.

The rearrangement joins TRBV11-1 to TRBJ1-1; TRBD1 agrees at 7 bases. V was pared by 4 bases and J by 3 bases, with 2 bases of the junction left unmatched. Looked up from germline, CDR1 is SGHAT and CDR2 is FQDESV (reference sequence). This CDR3 contains 13 residues. The CDR3 DNA reads as TGTGCCAGCAGCTCGGGACAGTACACTGAAGCTTTCTTT. Amino acids: CASSSGQYTEAFF.

The genes are TRBV29-1 and TRBJ2-1; tentatively, D is TRBD2 (6 bases). CDR1 and CDR2 (germline): SQVTM, ANQGSEA. The germline V and J ends were trimmed by 7 bases and 3 bases, with 7 bases remaining between them. The CDR3 contains 11 residues. CDR3 bases: TGCAGCGCCGGGAGCTACAATGAGCAGTTCTTC. This codes for CSAGSYNEQFF.

The rearrangement links TRBV24-1 to TRBJ2-5, with 7 positions matching TRBD1. V was pared by 7 bases and J by 5 bases, with 6 bases of the junction left unmatched. The CDR3 has 13 residues. The V gene's germline CDR1 is KGHDR and CDR2 SFDVKD. As DNA, the CDR3 is TGTGCCACCAGGTTCGACAGGGTGGAGACCCAGTACTTC. Its translation: CATRFDRVETQYF.

This clone was seen once. The V call is TRBV2, the J call TRBJ1-1, with 8 bases aligning to TRBD1. V was pared by 6 bases and J by 3 bases, with 9 bases of the junction left unmatched. This CDR3 is built from 15 residues. The germline V gene encodes CDR1 SNHLY and CDR2 FYNNEI. CDR3 coding DNA: TGTGCCAGCAGGTTCCGCACAGGGGGGGACACTGAAGCTTTCTTT. It codes for CASRFRTGGDTEAFF.

The chain employs TRBV7-9 and TRBJ1-4; TRBD1 aligns across 10 bases. CDR1 SEHNR and CDR2 FQNEAQ come from the germline V gene (reference sequence). V lost 5 bases and J lost 11; bases outside the gene matches: 11. The CDR3 is 15 amino acids. This chain's CDR3 is CASSDLDRGMRKLFF. The CDR3 DNA reads as TGTGCCAGCAGCGACTTGGACAGGGGGATGAGGAAACTGTTTTTT.